These 14 T cell receptor beta chains share one sample of origin, sequenced in a study of human T cells and chemical hapten exposure. The time point: patch test 2, 6 weeks after DPC sensitization. Treatment given: therapeutic diphenylcyclopropenone sensitization with weekly scalp DPC. TCRdb redid the calling of the RACE reads with MiXCR, one entry per CDR3 protein. The sample lists 85,000 to 95,000 distinct CDR3 sequences, 9.5% to 11% occurring once. This sample comprised whole blood, obtained in connection with sensitization to the hapten diphenylcyclopropenone (DPC). These TCRs come from a man aged 35 to 55 with alopecia areata. Some clones in this sample may be carry-over from other donors' samples.

This clonotype has a handful of counts. The rearrangement joins TRBV12-3 or TRBV12-4 to TRBJ2-1; 13 bases are a match to TRBD2. V lost 7 bases, J lost 9 bases, and 6 bases stayed unmatched. The CDR3 covers 14 residues. The CDR3 coding sequence is TGTGCCAGCACCGTCGGACTAGCGGGAGCTGAGCAGTTCTTC. It specifies CASTVGLAGAEQFF.

The sample holds many counts of this clonotype. The rearrangement joins TRBV28 to TRBJ1-2; unclear D gene. Trimming shortened V by 6 bases and J by 5 bases, and 10 bases separated the two germline ends. In germline, CDR1 is MDHEN, CDR2 SYDVKM. There are 12 residues in the CDR3. The CDR3 loop is CASSPYYYGYTF. DNA for the CDR3: TGTGCCAGCAGCCCATATTATTATGGCTACACCTTC.

This clonotype was detected a few times. J is TRBJ2-1 and V is TRBV7-8, with D possibly matching TRBD1 (6 bases). The CDR3 is 15 amino acids. Germline V gene sequence: CDR1 SGHVS, CDR2 FQNEAQ. V shed 5 bases and J shed 9 bases, with 20 bases lying between them. The CDR3 sequence is CASSPTGSNSIEQFF. Here the CDR3 DNA reads TGTGCCAGCAGCCCAACAGGGAGTAATAGTATTGAGCAGTTCTTC.

This clonotype appeared a few times. V usage is TRBV5-1 and J usage is TRBJ2-7; D uncertain. V dropped 5 bases and J dropped 1 base, with 7 bases sitting between them. This CDR3 region has 12 residues. Germline V CDR1 and CDR2: SGHRS, YFSETQ. The CDR3 reads CASSLPSYEQYF. The CDR3 DNA reads TGCGCCAGCAGTTTGCCGTCCTACGAGCAGTACTTC.

The table lists this clonotype with many counts. The chain uses TRBV20-1 and TRBJ2-7, with 8 bases fitting TRBD2. The CDR3 length is 15 residues. Trimming removed 5 bases from V and 2 bases from J; junction bases left unmatched: 11. CDR1 is DFQATT, CDR2 SNEGSKA, per germline (reference sequence). The CDR3 protein is CSARSGGLEAYEQYF. CDR3 sequence (DNA): TGCAGTGCTCGCTCCGGGGGACTAGAAGCCTACGAGCAGTACTTC.

In this sample, this clonotype turned up many times. The chain recombines TRBV20-1 with TRBJ2-7; 8 bases align to TRBD2. The germline V gene encodes CDR1 DFQATT and CDR2 SNEGSKA (reference sequence). The V segment lost 6 bases and the J segment 2 bases; nucleotides outside the gene matches: 6. This CDR3 is built from 13 residues. CDR3 DNA: TGCAGTGCGCCCGGGACTAGGGCCTACGAGCAGTACTTC. Translating it yields CSAPGTRAYEQYF.

This clonotype was counted many times. The V gene is TRBV18, the J gene TRBJ1-2; D gene ambiguous. There are 15 residues in the CDR3. CDR1 is KGHSH, CDR2 LQKENI, per germline. Trimming pared 1 base from V and 8 bases from J, leaving 17 bases between. CDR3 bases: TGTGCCAGCTCACCACAGGACGGTCCCCTCGGAGGCTACACCTTC. It yields the protein CASSPQDGPLGGYTF.

This clonotype showed up just once. This sequence joins TRBV6-6 and TRBJ2-4; D uncertain. Trimming stripped 5 bases from V and 6 bases from J, with 11 bases between. The CDR3 sequence is 13 residues long. Germline assignment: CDR1 MNHNY and CDR2 SVGAGI (reference sequence). Written as DNA, the CDR3 is TGTGCCAGCAGTCCCACTGAGAGAAACATTCAGTACTTC. It is translated as CASSPTERNIQYF.

V gene TRBV4-1 combines with J gene TRBJ1-1, with TRBD1 as a possible D gene (6 bases). This CDR3 has 15 residues. Germline CDR1 and CDR2: MGHRA and YSYEKL. V shed 4 bases and J shed 0 bases, with 12 bases lying between them. The CDR3 DNA is TGCGCCAGCAGCCCTCAACAGGGAATGAACACTGAAGCTTTCTTT. Amino acid sequence: CASSPQQGMNTEAFF.

This clonotype was counted at least ten times. V usage is TRBV29-1 and J usage is TRBJ1-2, with no clear D. Trimming pared 3 bases from V and 5 bases from J, leaving 7 bases between. The CDR3 runs 11 residues. Germline V CDR1 and CDR2: SQVTM, ANQGSEA. CDR3 sequence reads: CSVDTNYGYTF. The CDR3 coding sequence is TGCAGCGTTGACACCAATTATGGCTACACCTTC.

This clonotype was detected a few times. The J gene is TRBJ2-1, the V gene TRBV28; D ambiguous. The ends were cut back, 3 bases at V and 1 base at J, with 10 bases in the middle. Germline assignment: CDR1 MDHEN and CDR2 SYDVKM. The CDR3 is 15 amino acids. The CDR3 DNA reads TGTGCCAGCAGTTTTAACGGACGATCCTACAATGAGCAGTTCTTC. Its protein product is CASSFNGRSYNEQFF.

At least ten counts were recorded for this clonotype. V is TRBV6-2 or TRBV6-3 and J is TRBJ2-2, with D perhaps matching TRBD1 (5 bases). The germline CDR1 and CDR2 sequences are MNHEY and SVGEGT. Deletions cut 8 bases from V and 7 bases from J, with 17 bases between. This CDR3 has 14 amino acids. The CDR3 DNA reads as TGTGCCAGCCATCTGTCAGGGCGACACGGGGAGCTGTTTTTT. Its protein is CASHLSGRHGELFF.

This clonotype occurred a few times. The rearrangement uses TRBV6-1 and TRBJ2-7; no firm D call. There are 12 residues in the CDR3. Germline V gene data show CDR1 as MNHNS and CDR2 as SASEGT. Trimming removed 0 bases from V and 6 bases from J, with 6 bases in between. CDR3 sequence reads: CASSEAGGEQYV. DNA of the CDR3: TGTGCCAGCAGTGAAGCTGGTGGCGAGCAGTACGTC.

Only a few counts were recorded for this clonotype. This chain uses TRBV7-2 with TRBJ2-3; the D gene is possibly TRBD1 (5 bases). Per the germline V gene, CDR1 is SGHTA and CDR2 is FQGNSA. CDR3 length equals 14 residues. With 4 bases removed from V and 2 bases from J, the gap between germline ends came to 10 bases. CDR3 region: CASSSGASTDTQYF. The CDR3 bases are TGTGCCAGCAGCTCTGGGGCCTCCACAGATACGCAGTATTTT. The variable domain in full, with the rest retrieved from reference TRBV7-2 and TRBJ2-3, is GAGVSQSPSNKVTEKGKDVELRCDPISGHTALYWYRQSLGQGLEFLIYFQGNSAPDKSGLPSDRFSAERTGGSVSTLTIQRTQQEDSAVYLCASSSGASTDTQYFGPGTRLTVL.